The next 10 T cell receptor beta chains were all read from a single sample in a study of T cell responses to AZD1222 COVID-19 vaccine. Profiling relied on immunoSEQ multiplex PCR, and the TCRdb table lists in-frame clones only, not all of them. The data hold about 100,000 clones, with around nine tenths observed a single time. The source material was peripheral blood, sampled on day 0 of AZD1222 vaccination. Receptor source: an adult in good health.

The J gene is TRBJ2-7, the V gene TRBV5-6; TRBD2 is a possible D gene (6 bases). CDR1 and CDR2 from the germline V gene are SGHDT and YYEEEE. Trimming stripped 0 bases from V and 0 bases from J, with 7 bases between. The CDR3 is 14 residues long. The CDR3 loop reads CASSLGGDSYEQYF. The CDR3 DNA reads TGTGCCAGCAGCTTGGGCGGGGACTCCTACGAGCAGTACTTC. Together with reference TRBV5-6 and TRBJ2-7, the CDR3 gives the full variable domain: DAGVTQSPTHLIKTRGQQVTLRCSPKSGHDTVSWYQQALGQGPQFIFQYYEEEERQRGNFPDRFSGHQFPNYSSELNVNALLLGDSALYLCASSLGGDSYEQYFGPGTRLTVT.

This chain uses TRBV5-6 with TRBJ1-3; D uncertain. This CDR3 is built from 12 residues. Germline lookup yields CDR1 SGHDT and CDR2 YYEEEE. Trimming took 2 bases from V and 3 from J, leaving 3 bases between them. CDR3 DNA: TGTGCCAGCAGCTTTGGTGGAAACACCATATATTTT. Translated: CASSFGGNTIYF.

This chain uses TRBV3-1 (or the pseudogene TRBV3-2) with TRBJ1-1; 7 nucleotides agree with TRBD1. Germline CDR1 and CDR2: LGHDT and YNNKEL (reference sequence). V lost 0 bases to trimming and J lost 2 bases; unmatched junction nucleotides: 6. CDR3 length equals 16 residues. The CDR3 region has the DNA TGTGCCAGCAGCCAAGATTGGGACAGTCCTAACACTGAAGCTTTCTTT. Its translation is CASSQDWDSPNTEAFF.

The chain joins TRBV5-1 to TRBJ1-1; no clear D. V lost 4 bases and J 3 bases, leaving 10 bases between the germline ends. CDR1 and CDR2 from the germline V gene are SGHRS and YFSETQ. The CDR3 loop spans 13 amino acids. Here the CDR3 reads CASSPGGDTEAFF. The CDR3 DNA reads as TGCGCCAGCAGCCCCGGAGGAGACACTGAAGCTTTCTTT.

This clone was observed a single time. The chain is built from TRBV19 and TRBJ1-1, with TRBD1 identical over 9 bases. Germline CDR1 and CDR2: LNHDA and SQIVND (reference sequence). The CDR3 is 15 residues long. After removal of 0 bases from V and 7 bases from J, the junction contained 6 bases not matched to a gene. CDR3 in amino acids: CASSIDQDRGCEAFF. CDR3 in DNA: TGTGCCAGTAGTATAGATCAGGACAGGGGATGTGAAGCTTTCTTT.

This sequence joins TRBV11-3 and TRBJ2-1; TRBD2 aligns across 13 bases. The ends lost 2 bases at V and 8 bases at J; junction bases unmatched: 6. In germline, CDR1 is SGHNT, CDR2 YENEEA. The CDR3 runs to 16 residues. CDR3 sequence (DNA): TGTGCCAGCAGCTTACAGGGACTAGCGGGATCCCATGAGCAGTTCTTC. Its protein product is CASSLQGLAGSHEQFF.

The rearrangement joins TRBV5-8 to TRBJ2-1, with 9 bases matching TRBD2. The CDR3 runs to 15 residues. V was clipped by 2 bases and J by 4 bases; unmatched bases: 4. The V gene's germline CDR1 is SGHTS and CDR2 YDEGEE. The CDR3 protein is CASSFLAGVYNEQFF. The CDR3 DNA reads as TGTGCCAGCAGCTTTTTAGCGGGGGTATACAATGAGCAGTTCTTC.

This chain joins TRBV19 and TRBJ1-1; 9 positions agree with TRBD1. The CDR3 runs to 15 residues. The J segment lost 8 bases and the V segment lost 5 bases, leaving 12 bases of the junction unmatched. Per germline, CDR1 LNHDA and CDR2 SQIVND (reference sequence). CDR3 DNA sequence: TGTGCCAGTAGTCCGGGACAGGGATCTTTCGGGGAAGCTTTCTTT. This encodes CASSPGQGSFGEAFF.

This chain links TRBV24-1 with TRBJ2-3, with D uncertain. Germline CDR1 KGHDR, CDR2 SFDVKD. Trimming stripped 5 bases from V and 6 bases from J, with 11 bases between. The length of the CDR3 is 13 residues. Written as DNA, the CDR3 is TGTGCCACCAGTGCCGTAGGGCACGATACGCAGTATTTT. As protein: CATSAVGHDTQYF.

V and J are TRBV28 and TRBJ1-2; no clear D. This CDR3 comprises 16 residues. Trimming took off 4 bases at V and 8 bases at J, with 23 bases between the two ends. Germline assignment: CDR1 MDHEN and CDR2 SYDVKM. CDR3 coding DNA: TGTGCCAGCAGTTCCTCCCCGGCGGACGTTGGAAACGGCTACACCTTC. Amino acids: CASSSSPADVGNGYTF.